This T cell receptor beta chain was observed in a study of OX40 agonist ivuxolimab in advanced cancers. Overall study findings and caveats: Clonal expansion was seen in CD4+ and CD8+ blood T cells by week 6 at 0.1 to 3.0 mg/kg.

The investigators sampled blood at baseline, at cycle 4 day 1, and at cycle 7 day 1. Germline V gene sequence: CDR1 KGHSH, CDR2 LQKENI. This CDR3 contains 11 residues. V was pared by 11 bases and J by 7 bases, with 7 bases of the junction left unmatched. Concerning this clone itself: Its antigen is currently unknown.

The protocol was immunoSEQ multiplex PCR, while the TCRdb copy is restricted to in-frame clones and leaves out a portion. Of more than 75,000 clones listed, around 87% are singletons. This sequence originates from an adult with an advanced solid tumor such as melanoma, head and neck, liver or kidney cancer. Source: CD4+ or CD8+ T cells sorted from blood, taken in a trial of the OX40 agonist ivuxolimab. This sequence joins TRBV18 and TRBJ1-1, with 7 bases identical to TRBD1. Here the CDR3 DNA reads TGTGCCCGCCTGGGACAGAGTGAAGCTTTCTTT. It encodes CARLGQSEAFF. The full variable domain, rest sourced from reference TRBV18 and TRBJ1-1, is NAGVMQNPRHLVRRRGQEARLRCSPMKGHSHVYWYRQLPEEGLKFMVYLQKENIIDESGMPKERFSAEFPKEGPSILRIQQVVRGDSAAYFCARLGQSEAFFGQGTRLTVV.